Listed here are 5 T cell receptor beta chains from one sample, sequenced in a study of regulatory T cells in long-lasting Graves disease. Indicated time point: newly diagnosed GD, antithyroid drugs for less than 3 months. Scientists built the TCR library using RNA that was extracted from PBMCs. The authors built TCR beta libraries using iRepertoire HTBI primers and Arm-PCR of CDR3 regions. TCRdb passed the multiplex PCR reads through MiXCR, listing each CDR3 protein once. Here the sample spans about half a million distinct CDR3 sequences, around 12% being singletons. These sequences were also reported in another study, on T cells in Graves' hyperthyroidism and ophthalmopathy.

The sequences come from peripheral blood mononuclear cells (PBMCs), collected at new diagnosis, from a patient treated with antithyroid drugs. These receptors all stem from a woman in her 30s with Graves disease.

This clonotype was picked up many times. The rearrangement joins TRBV20-1 to TRBJ2-3, with D maybe TRBD2 (6 bases). There are 15 residues in the CDR3. Germline CDR1 and CDR2: DFQATT and SNEGSKA (reference sequence). V was clipped by 2 bases and J by 1 base, with 13 bases between them. The CDR3 DNA is TGCAGTGCTAGATTCCGCGGGAAGGGCACAGATACGCAGTATTTT. As protein: CSARFRGKGTDTQYF.

This clonotype was seen many times. This chain links TRBV6-5 with TRBJ2-3; 7 bases fit TRBD2. The CDR3 is made up of 17 amino acids. The germline V gene encodes CDR1 MNHEY and CDR2 SVGAGI. V lost 0 bases and J lost 0; bases outside the gene matches: 6. CDR3 region: CASSYSVLAASTDTQYF. The CDR3, as DNA: TGTGCCAGCAGTTACTCTGTGCTAGCGGCTAGCACAGATACGCAGTATTTT.

The CDR3 DNA sequence: TGCGCCAGCAGCTTGGTGGGGACAGGGGACTACACTGAAGCTTTCTTT. Translated: CASSLVGTGDYTEAFF. The rearrangement joins TRBV5-1 to TRBJ1-1; 10 nucleotides match TRBD1. V shed 0 bases, J shed 3 bases, and the junction held 5 bases outside the gene matches. Germline-derived CDR1 and CDR2 are SGHRS and YFSETQ. CDR3 length: 16 residues.

This clonotype occurred a few times. This sequence joins TRBV7-9 and TRBJ1-3; D unclear. There are 16 residues in the CDR3. V lost 1 base and J lost 0, with 10 bases in between. Germline V lookup: CDR1 SEHNR, CDR2 FQNEAQ (reference sequence). The CDR3 reads CASSLGDISSGNTIYF. In DNA, the CDR3 is TGTGCCAGCAGCTTAGGCGACATATCCTCTGGAAACACCATATATTTT.

This clonotype was recorded at least ten times. The V gene is TRBV6-5, the J gene TRBJ1-1; no clear D. Trimming removed 0 bases at V and 7 bases at J, with 6 bases between. This CDR3 is 12 amino acids long. From germline, CDR1 is MNHEY and CDR2 SVGAGI. For the CDR3, the DNA is TGTGCCAGCAGTTACTCGTATATTGAAGCTTTCTTT. This translates into CASSYSYIEAFF.